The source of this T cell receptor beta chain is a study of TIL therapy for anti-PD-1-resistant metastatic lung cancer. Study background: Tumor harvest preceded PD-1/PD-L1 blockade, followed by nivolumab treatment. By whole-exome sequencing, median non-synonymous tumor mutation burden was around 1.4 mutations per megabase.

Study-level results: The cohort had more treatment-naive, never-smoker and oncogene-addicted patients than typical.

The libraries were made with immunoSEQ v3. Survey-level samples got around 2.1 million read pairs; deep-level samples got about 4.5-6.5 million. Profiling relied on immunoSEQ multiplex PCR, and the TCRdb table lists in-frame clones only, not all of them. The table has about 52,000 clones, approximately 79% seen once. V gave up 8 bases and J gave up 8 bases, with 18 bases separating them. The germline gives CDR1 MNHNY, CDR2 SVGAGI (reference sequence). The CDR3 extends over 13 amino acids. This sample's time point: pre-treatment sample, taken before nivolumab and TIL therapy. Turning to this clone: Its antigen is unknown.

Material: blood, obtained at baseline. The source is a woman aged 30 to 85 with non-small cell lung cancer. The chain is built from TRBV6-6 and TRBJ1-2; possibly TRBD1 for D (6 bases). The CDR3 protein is CASAGRGGGGYTF. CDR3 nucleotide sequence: TGTGCCAGCGCTGGCAGGGGCGGAGGAGGCTACACCTTC.